A selection of T cell receptor beta chains follows, all from one sample in a study of blood T cells in healthy people across ages. MiXCR, applied by TCRdb to the 5' RACE reads, yields one record per CDR3 protein. The repertoire holds hundreds of thousands of distinct CDR3 sequences, with around 27% as singletons. These data also featured in a second study, about T cells of mothers and their children.

The sequenced sample was blood. Source of these receptors: a boy aged 2 to 9 in good health. CDR3s include the opening cysteine and the closing phenylalanine or tryptophan. The D gene is left open where the match is weak. Clone size is given for some rows only: seen once, a few or many times, or a class if the clone is expanded.

clone_size: few; d_call: -; j_call: TRBJ2-5; v_call: TRBV3-1; cdr3_nt: TGTGCCAGCAGCCCGAGGGACGGCCCGCGCCAAGAGACCCAGTACTTC; cdr3_aa: CASSPRDGPRQETQYF
clone_size: few; d_call: -; j_call: TRBJ1-1; v_call: TRBV20-1; cdr3_nt: TGCAGTGCTAGAGGTCACGGGGCTCTCGAAGCTTTCTTT; cdr3_aa: CSARGHGALEAFF
clone_size: -; d_call: -; j_call: TRBJ2-3; v_call: TRBV6-1; cdr3_nt: TGTGCCAGCAGTGTAGAGCCTTTCACAGATACGCAGTATTTT; cdr3_aa: CASSVEPFTDTQYF
clone_size: many; d_call: TRBD1; j_call: TRBJ1-2; v_call: TRBV7-3; cdr3_nt: TGTGCCAGCAGCTTAACCCCTACGACAGGGTCCTATGGCTACACCTTC; cdr3_aa: CASSLTPTTGSYGYTF
clone_size: -; d_call: -; j_call: TRBJ2-1; v_call: TRBV6-2/TRBV6-3; cdr3_nt: TGTGCCAGCACTCGGGGGATTTCGAGCTCCTACAATGAGCAGTTCTTC; cdr3_aa: CASTRGISSSYNEQFF
clone_size: -; d_call: -; j_call: TRBJ2-3; v_call: TRBV5-1; cdr3_nt: TGCGCCAGCAGCTTGGCCGTAGGGATCCTCCGCTATAATACGCAGTATTTT; cdr3_aa: CASSLAVGILRYNTQYF
clone_size: few; d_call: TRBD1; j_call: TRBJ2-1; v_call: TRBV5-1; cdr3_nt: TGCGCCAGCAGCCCAGGGGGATGGTCCTACAATGAGCAGTTCTTC; cdr3_aa: CASSPGGWSYNEQFF
clone_size: -; d_call: TRBD2; j_call: TRBJ2-5; v_call: TRBV4-2; cdr3_nt: TGTGCCAGCAGCCAAGATAAGGGTAGCGGGGGGTACCAAGAGACCCAGTACTTC; cdr3_aa: CASSQDKGSGGYQETQYF
clone_size: -; d_call: -; j_call: TRBJ1-3; v_call: TRBV10-3; cdr3_nt: TGTGCCATCCGGGAATCCTCTGGAAACACCATATATTTT; cdr3_aa: CAIRESSGNTIYF
clone_size: -; d_call: -; j_call: TRBJ2-1; v_call: TRBV6-1; cdr3_nt: TGTGCCAGCAGCTCGCCATACGATGAGCAGTTCTTC; cdr3_aa: CASSSPYDEQFF
clone_size: few; d_call: -; j_call: TRBJ1-2; v_call: TRBV7-9; cdr3_nt: TGTGCCAGTACCTTGGGGGTTTCCGCACTTAACTATGGCTACACCTTC; cdr3_aa: CASTLGVSALNYGYTF
clone_size: -; d_call: -; j_call: TRBJ2-5; v_call: TRBV5-1; cdr3_nt: TGCGCCAGCAGCTTAGTAGAGGCGGGTCGAGGTCGAGAGACCCAGTACTTC; cdr3_aa: CASSLVEAGRGRETQYF
clone_size: few; d_call: -; j_call: TRBJ2-3; v_call: TRBV6-5; cdr3_nt: TGTGCCAGCAGTTACGGACGGGTCACAGATACGCAGTATTTT; cdr3_aa: CASSYGRVTDTQYF
clone_size: many; d_call: -; j_call: TRBJ2-7; v_call: TRBV27; cdr3_nt: TGTGCCAGCAGTTCGGACAAAGCCTACGAGCAGTACTTC; cdr3_aa: CASSSDKAYEQYF
clone_size: -; d_call: TRBD1; j_call: TRBJ1-2; v_call: TRBV6-2/TRBV6-3; cdr3_nt: TGTGCCAGCAGCTCCTGGACAGGGAGTAACTATGGCTACACCTTC; cdr3_aa: CASSSWTGSNYGYTF
clone_size: -; d_call: TRBD1; j_call: TRBJ1-5; v_call: TRBV25-1; cdr3_nt: TGTGCCAGCAGTGCAGAACAGGGGGCGTCGGGTCAGCCCCAGCATTTT; cdr3_aa: CASSAEQGASGQPQHF
clone_size: few; d_call: -; j_call: TRBJ2-5; v_call: TRBV27; cdr3_nt: TGTGCCAGCAGGCCACTAGGGGTGAGAGAGACCCAGTACTTC; cdr3_aa: CASRPLGVRETQYF
clone_size: -; d_call: TRBD1; j_call: TRBJ2-2; v_call: TRBV29-1; cdr3_nt: TGCAGCGGGCTCAGGGGGACCGGGGAGCTGTTTTTT; cdr3_aa: CSGLRGTGELFF
clone_size: many; d_call: -; j_call: TRBJ2-4; v_call: TRBV20-1; cdr3_nt: TGCAGTGCGCCAGGGGCTGGCATTCAGTACTTC; cdr3_aa: CSAPGAGIQYF
clone_size: many; d_call: -; j_call: TRBJ2-5; v_call: TRBV10-2; cdr3_nt: TGCGCCAGCAGTGCGTGGGGAGAGACCCAGTACTTC; cdr3_aa: CASSAWGETQYF
clone_size: few; d_call: TRBD1; j_call: TRBJ2-2; v_call: TRBV19; cdr3_nt: TGTGCCAGTGACAGGGGTTTTTCGAACACCGGGGAGCTGTTTTTT; cdr3_aa: CASDRGFSNTGELFF
clone_size: -; d_call: TRBD2; j_call: TRBJ2-3; v_call: TRBV7-2; cdr3_nt: TGTGCCAGCAGCCTCAGACTAGCGGGGGGGTCCACAGATACGCAGTATTTT; cdr3_aa: CASSLRLAGGSTDTQYF
clone_size: few; d_call: -; j_call: TRBJ1-1; v_call: TRBV12-3/TRBV12-4; cdr3_nt: TGTGCCAGCAGTTTTGCCATGAACACTGAAGCTTTCTTT; cdr3_aa: CASSFAMNTEAFF
clone_size: -; d_call: -; j_call: TRBJ2-7; v_call: TRBV3-1; cdr3_nt: TGTGCCAGCAGCCAACTCCACTACGAGCAGTACTTC; cdr3_aa: CASSQLHYEQYF
clone_size: few; d_call: TRBD1; j_call: TRBJ2-5; v_call: TRBV9; cdr3_nt: TGTGCCAGCAGCGCCTCACAGGGGATAGGGGAGACCCAGTACTTC; cdr3_aa: CASSASQGIGETQYF
clone_size: -; d_call: TRBD2; j_call: TRBJ2-2; v_call: TRBV2; cdr3_nt: TGTGCCAGCAGCGGGACTAGCGGGGTGAACACCGGGGAGCTGTTTTTT; cdr3_aa: CASSGTSGVNTGELFF
clone_size: -; d_call: -; j_call: TRBJ2-7; v_call: TRBV27; cdr3_nt: TGTGCCAGCAGTTTAGGTTACGGTGTCTACGAGCAGTACTTC; cdr3_aa: CASSLGYGVYEQYF
clone_size: few; d_call: TRBD2; j_call: TRBJ2-2; v_call: TRBV24-1; cdr3_nt: TGTGCCACCGGGACTACGAACACCGGGGAGCTGTTTTTT; cdr3_aa: CATGTTNTGELFF
clone_size: few; d_call: -; j_call: TRBJ2-1; v_call: TRBV29-1; cdr3_nt: TGCAGCGTTGGGGCAAACCCTTCGGGTGAGCAGTTCTTC; cdr3_aa: CSVGANPSGEQFF
clone_size: few; d_call: TRBD2; j_call: TRBJ2-5; v_call: TRBV4-1; cdr3_nt: TGCGCCAGCAGCCAAGACAGGCTAGCGGGAGGGCCTTTCAAGCAAGAGACCCAGTACTTC; cdr3_aa: CASSQDRLAGGPFKQETQYF
clone_size: once; d_call: -; j_call: TRBJ2-5; v_call: TRBV29-1; cdr3_nt: TGCAGCGTCTCCGGGACGGTGGTAGAGACCCAGTACTTC; cdr3_aa: CSVSGTVVETQYF
clone_size: few; d_call: TRBD1; j_call: TRBJ2-7; v_call: TRBV11-1; cdr3_nt: TGTGCCAGCAGCCAAGGATTCGGACAGGGCGCATACGAGCAGTACTTC; cdr3_aa: CASSQGFGQGAYEQYF
clone_size: few; d_call: TRBD2; j_call: TRBJ2-1; v_call: TRBV5-1; cdr3_nt: TGCGCCAGCAGTACCGGGACTAGCGGGATCGGGGAGCAGTTCTTC; cdr3_aa: CASSTGTSGIGEQFF
clone_size: few; d_call: TRBD2; j_call: TRBJ2-7; v_call: TRBV7-2; cdr3_nt: TGTGCCAGCAGCTTCAGACTAGCGGGAGTTTCCGAGCAGTACTTC; cdr3_aa: CASSFRLAGVSEQYF